The clone carrying this T cell receptor (beta chain) was observed at least ten times. As yet, its antigen is unknown. The data are from a study of T cells in Graves' hyperthyroidism and ophthalmopathy. Findings of the study overall: Model-based prediction identified ophthalmopathy a median around 6.5 months prior to its onset.

The CDR3 regions of TCR beta were amplified from RNA transcripts. With the HTBI primer set, the TCR CDR3 went through a first round of RT-PCR. TCRdb fed the multiplex PCR reads into MiXCR, producing one record per CDR3 protein. The sample lists 550,000 to 650,000 distinct CDR3 sequences, around 15% occurring once. The germline CDR1 and CDR2 sequences are KGHSH and LQKENI. Trimming cost V 8 bases and J 0 bases, with 12 bases left between them. There are 14 residues in the CDR3. The receptor was isolated from a woman in her thirties or forties with Graves' hyperthyroidism. V and J are TRBV18 and TRBJ2-3; D possibly uses TRBD1 or TRBD2 (5 bases each). The sequenced sample was blood. The CDR3 region is CASIRDGSTDTQYF. The CDR3 DNA reads TGTGCCAGCATACGGGACGGCAGCACAGATACGCAGTATTTT.